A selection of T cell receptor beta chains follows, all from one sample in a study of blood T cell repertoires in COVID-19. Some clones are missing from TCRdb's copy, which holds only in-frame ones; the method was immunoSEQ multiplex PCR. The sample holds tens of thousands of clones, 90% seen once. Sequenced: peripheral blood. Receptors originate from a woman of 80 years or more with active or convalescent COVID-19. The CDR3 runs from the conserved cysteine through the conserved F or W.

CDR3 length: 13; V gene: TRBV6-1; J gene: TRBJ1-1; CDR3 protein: CASSESGREKAFF
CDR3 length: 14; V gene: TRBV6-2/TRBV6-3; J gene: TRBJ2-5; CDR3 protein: CASSYPSQGATQYF
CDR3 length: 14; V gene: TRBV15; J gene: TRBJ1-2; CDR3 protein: CATSRGGSMDGYTF
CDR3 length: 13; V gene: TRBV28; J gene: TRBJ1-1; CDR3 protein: CASRAAASREAFF
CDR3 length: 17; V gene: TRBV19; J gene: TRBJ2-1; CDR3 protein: CASSIALAGGSSVAQFF
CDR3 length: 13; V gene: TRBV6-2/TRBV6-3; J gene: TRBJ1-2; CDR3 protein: CASSPNSNYGYTF
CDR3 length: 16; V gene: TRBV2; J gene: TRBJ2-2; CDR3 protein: CASSEVAGTNTGELFF
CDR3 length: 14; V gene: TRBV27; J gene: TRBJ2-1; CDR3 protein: CASRWTVSYNEQFF
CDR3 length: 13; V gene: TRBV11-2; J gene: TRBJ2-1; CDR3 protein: CASSLPGFSHEFF
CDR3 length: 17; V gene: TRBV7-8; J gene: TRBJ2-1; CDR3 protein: CASSPLGGRFSYNEQFF
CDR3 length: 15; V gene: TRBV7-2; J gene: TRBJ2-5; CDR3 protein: CASSLLPGGIETQYF
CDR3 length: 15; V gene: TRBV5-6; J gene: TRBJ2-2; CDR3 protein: CASRPGLKNTGELFF
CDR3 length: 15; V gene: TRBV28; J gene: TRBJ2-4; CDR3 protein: CASSFRGTRTNIQYF
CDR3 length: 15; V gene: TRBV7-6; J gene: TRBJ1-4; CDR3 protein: CASSAGRTGDEKLFF
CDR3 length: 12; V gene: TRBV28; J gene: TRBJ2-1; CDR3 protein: CASSVRDNEQFF
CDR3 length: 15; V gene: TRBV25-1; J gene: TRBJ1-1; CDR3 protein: CASSEGQGGWTEAFF
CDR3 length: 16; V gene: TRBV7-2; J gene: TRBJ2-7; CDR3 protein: CASSLLALAGGYEQYF
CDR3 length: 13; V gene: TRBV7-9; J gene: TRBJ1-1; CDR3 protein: CASRQGLNTEAFF
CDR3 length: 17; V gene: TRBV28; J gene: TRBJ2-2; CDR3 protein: CASRLSGRADRDGELFF
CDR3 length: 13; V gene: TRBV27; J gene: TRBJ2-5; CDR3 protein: CASSLQYQETQYF
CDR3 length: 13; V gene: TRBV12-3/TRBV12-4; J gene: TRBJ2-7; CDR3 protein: CASSLPPAYEQYF
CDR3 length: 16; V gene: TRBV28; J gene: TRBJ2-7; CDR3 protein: CASSSLGLAVSYEQYF
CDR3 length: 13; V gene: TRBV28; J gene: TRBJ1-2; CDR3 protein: CASTTTVNYGYTF
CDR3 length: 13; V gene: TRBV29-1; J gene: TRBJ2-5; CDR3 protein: CSVLASARETQYF
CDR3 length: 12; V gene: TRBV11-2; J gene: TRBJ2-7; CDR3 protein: CASSPSLWEQYF
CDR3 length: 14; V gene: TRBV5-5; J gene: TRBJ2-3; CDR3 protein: CASTRTGGTDTQYF
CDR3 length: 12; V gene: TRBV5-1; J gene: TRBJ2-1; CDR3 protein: CASSPNYNEQFF
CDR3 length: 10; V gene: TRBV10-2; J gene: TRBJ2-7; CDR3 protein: CASRLDGMYF
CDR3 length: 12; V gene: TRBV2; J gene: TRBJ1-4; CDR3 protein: CASADSGRELFF
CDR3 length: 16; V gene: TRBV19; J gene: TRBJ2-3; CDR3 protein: CASSIGRREGVGTQYF
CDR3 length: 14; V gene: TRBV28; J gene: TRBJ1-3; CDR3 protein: CASEEGLSGNTIYF